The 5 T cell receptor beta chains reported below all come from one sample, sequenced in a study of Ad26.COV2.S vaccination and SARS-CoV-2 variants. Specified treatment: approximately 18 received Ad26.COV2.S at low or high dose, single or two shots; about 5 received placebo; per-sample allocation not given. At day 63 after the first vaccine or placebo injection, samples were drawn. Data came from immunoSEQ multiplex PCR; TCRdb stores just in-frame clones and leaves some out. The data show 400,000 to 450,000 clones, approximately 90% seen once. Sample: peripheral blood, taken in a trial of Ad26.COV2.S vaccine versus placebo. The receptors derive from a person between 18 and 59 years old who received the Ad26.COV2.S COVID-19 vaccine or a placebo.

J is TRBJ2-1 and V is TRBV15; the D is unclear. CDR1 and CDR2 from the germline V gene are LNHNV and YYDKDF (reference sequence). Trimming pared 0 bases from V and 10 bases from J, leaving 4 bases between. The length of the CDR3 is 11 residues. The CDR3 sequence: CATSRDSEQFF. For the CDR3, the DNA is TGTGCCACCAGCAGAGACAGCGAGCAGTTCTTC.

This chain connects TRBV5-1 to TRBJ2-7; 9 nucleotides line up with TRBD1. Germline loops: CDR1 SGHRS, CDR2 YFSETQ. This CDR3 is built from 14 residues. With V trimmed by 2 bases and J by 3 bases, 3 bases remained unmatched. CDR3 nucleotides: TGCGCCAGCAGCTTAGGACAGGGGCGCTACGAGCAGTACTTC. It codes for CASSLGQGRYEQYF.

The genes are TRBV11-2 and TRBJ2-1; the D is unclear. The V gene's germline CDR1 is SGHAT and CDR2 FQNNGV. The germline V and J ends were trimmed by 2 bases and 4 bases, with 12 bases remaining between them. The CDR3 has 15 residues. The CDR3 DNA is TGTGCCAGCAGCTTACAGGAGATGGGGTACAATGAGCAGTTCTTC. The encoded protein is CASSLQEMGYNEQFF.

For the CDR3, the DNA is TGTGCCACCAGCAGAGTGGGCGGGGGGCCCGATGGCTACACCTTC. Translating it yields CATSRVGGGPDGYTF. The chain carries TRBV15 and TRBJ1-2; weak D call: TRBD1 (6 bases). Germline V gene lookup returns CDR1 LNHNV and CDR2 YYDKDF (reference sequence). CDR3 length equals 15 residues. Trimming cost V 1 base and J 6 bases, with 15 bases left between them.

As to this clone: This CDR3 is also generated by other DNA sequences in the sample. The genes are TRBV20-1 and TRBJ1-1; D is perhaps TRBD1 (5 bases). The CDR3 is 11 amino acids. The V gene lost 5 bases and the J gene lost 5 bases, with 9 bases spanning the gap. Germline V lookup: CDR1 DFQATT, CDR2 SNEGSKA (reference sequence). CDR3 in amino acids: CSARGVTEAFF. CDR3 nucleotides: TGCAGTGCTCGAGGGGTGACTGAAGCTTTCTTT.